This TCR beta chain was obtained from a study of tumor and adjacent non-tumor tissue in lung cancer. The V end was cut by 4 bases, the J end by 1 base, with 15 bases between. The CDR3 is made up of 16 amino acids. Germline assignment: CDR1 SGHDN and CDR2 FVKESK. No cell sorting was done before RNA was extracted from the tissue. Three rounds of nested PCR, following a modified ARM-PCR protocol, produced the TCRbeta library. TCRdb used MiXCR to reprocess the multiplex PCR reads, holding one entry per CDR3 protein. Of 65,000 to 70,000 distinct CDR3 sequences listed, approximately 63% were seen once; the top ten hold around 20%.

The sequence was collected from a man between 50 and 59 years old with non-small cell lung cancer. The V and J genes are TRBV14 and TRBJ2-3; TRBD2 might be the D (5 bases). Sequences were obtained from lung tumor tissue. The CDR3: CASSRRRLVGTDTQYF. The CDR3 DNA follows: TGTGCCAGCAGCCGGCGGAGGCTGGTCGGCACAGATACGCAGTATTTT.